This is a list of T cell receptor beta chains from one sample in a study of PD-1 blockade in mismatch repair-deficient tumors. Only in-frame clones appear in the TCRdb table, and some are missing; sequencing was by immunoSEQ multiplex PCR. The sample carries 39,000 or so clones, over 80% recorded once. The material sequenced was PBMCs, taken 38 to 40 weeks after starting pembrolizumab. Receptor source: an adult with mismatch repair-deficient cancer. Both conserved end residues are part of each CDR3. A D gene is named only where the DNA matches it firmly. Rows may omit the clone size; those that give it use once, few, many or a size class.

>TRBD1|17|once|TRBV10-3|TRBJ2-2
CAISEPKGQGNTGELFF
TGTGCCATCAGTGAGCCTAAGGGACAGGGCAACACCGGGGAGCTGTTTTTT
>NA|16|NA|TRBV19|TRBJ1-3
CASSPPTLSSGNTIYF
TGTGCCAGTAGTCCGCCTACACTAAGCTCTGGAAACACCATATATTTT
>NA|13|NA|TRBV30|TRBJ2-1
CAWSVRRGIEQFF
TGTGCCTGGAGTGTAAGGAGGGGAATTGAGCAGTTCTTC
>TRBD1|15|NA|TRBV19|TRBJ2-7
CASSIGQGETYEQYF
TGTGCCAGTAGTATCGGACAGGGGGAAACATACGAGCAGTACTTC
>NA|15|NA|TRBV6-5|TRBJ2-7
CASSYSGVGGYEQYF
TGTGCCAGCAGTTACTCGGGCGTCGGGGGCTACGAGCAGTACTTC
>TRBD1|13|NA|TRBV28|TRBJ2-4
CASSGTVKNIQYF
TGTGCCAGCAGTGGGACAGTCAAAAACATTCAGTACTTC
>TRBD1|11|few|TRBV6-5|TRBJ1-2
CVTGGGYGYTF
TGTGTCACAGGGGGCGGTTATGGCTACACCTTC
>NA|13|few|TRBV2|TRBJ1-4
CASSGTEGEKLFF
TGTGCCAGCAGTGGGACAGAAGGTGAAAAACTGTTTTTT
>TRBD2|13|NA|TRBV19|TRBJ2-7
CASSISGINEQYF
TGTGCCAGTAGTATAAGCGGGATCAACGAGCAGTACTTC
>TRBD2|16|NA|TRBV5-8|TRBJ2-1
CASSPGLAGAYNEQFF
TGTGCCAGCAGTCCGGGACTAGCGGGAGCCTACAATGAGCAGTTCTTC
>TRBD1|17|NA|TRBV7-6|TRBJ1-3
CASSPLSGTGVGNTIYF
TGTGCCAGCAGCCCCTTATCCGGGACAGGGGTAGGAAACACCATATATTTT
>TRBD1|16|NA|TRBV5-4|TRBJ2-5
CASSLTSGTARETQYF
TGTGCCAGCAGCTTGACCTCAGGGACAGCACGTGAGACCCAGTACTTC
>TRBD1|14|once|TRBV11-2|TRBJ1-2
CASSSARQGHGYTF
TGTGCCAGCAGCTCAGCTAGACAGGGGCATGGCTACACCTTC
>NA|11|NA|TRBV2|TRBJ2-3
CASSFTDTQYF
TGTGCCAGCAGCTTCACAGATACGCAGTATTTT
>TRBD2|17|NA|TRBV6-4|TRBJ2-3
CASSDNLAGGPWDTQYF
TGTGCCAGCAGTGATAATCTAGCGGGAGGGCCTTGGGATACGCAGTATTTT
>TRBD1|14|medium-sized|TRBV10-3|TRBJ2-7
CAISSGQGDREQYF
TGTGCCATCAGCTCCGGACAGGGCGACCGGGAGCAGTACTTC
>NA|12|NA|TRBV11-1|TRBJ2-7
CASSLNLHEQYF
TGTGCCAGCAGCTTAAATCTCCACGAGCAGTACTTC
>TRBD1|14|NA|TRBV6-5|TRBJ1-5
CASSTWTGRQPQHF
TGTGCCAGCAGTACCTGGACAGGGCGGCAGCCCCAGCATTTT
>NA|13|NA|TRBV2|TRBJ1-5
CASLGQLNQPQHF
TGTGCCAGTCTAGGACAGCTCAATCAGCCCCAGCATTTT
>TRBD2|16|NA|TRBV5-4|TRBJ2-5
CASRQRLAGEEETQYF
TGTGCCAGCAGACAGCGCCTAGCGGGAGAGGAAGAGACCCAGTACTTC
>TRBD2|16|NA|TRBV14|TRBJ2-3
CASSPLGGRGTDTQYF
TGTGCCAGCAGCCCCCTGGGCGGGAGGGGGACAGATACGCAGTATTTT